These 19 T cell receptor beta chains share one sample of origin, sequenced in a study of T-cell memory formation after mild COVID-19. TCRdb used MiXCR to reprocess the 5' RACE reads, holding one entry per CDR3 protein. The sample consists of around 150,000 distinct CDR3 sequences, roughly 30% of them appearing once. The sample comprised PBMCs or a T cell subset sorted from them (not recorded which). Source of these receptors: an adult woman who had mild COVID-19 (a few samples of this study predate the infection). Cell type and time point are not known.

J is TRBJ1-5 and V is TRBV7-9; tentatively, D is TRBD1 (5 bases). With 5 bases removed from V and 5 bases from J, the gap between germline ends came to 7 bases. CDR3 length: 12 amino acids. The germline gives CDR1 SEHNR, CDR2 FQNEAQ (reference sequence). In DNA, the CDR3 is TGTGCCAGCAGCCAAGGGGATCAGCCCCAGCATTTT. This sequence encodes CASSQGDQPQHF. Supplemented by reference TRBV7-9 and TRBJ1-5, the full variable domain reads DTGVSQNPRHKITKRGQNVTFRCDPISEHNRLYWYRQTLGQGPEFLTYFQNEAQLEKSRLLSDRFSAERPKGSFSTLEIQRTEQGDSAMYLCASSQGDQPQHFGDGTRLSIL.

The chain links TRBV6-2 or TRBV6-3 to TRBJ2-1; D perhaps matches TRBD2 (5 bases). The V and J ends lost 2 bases and 10 bases respectively, with 12 bases between them. CDR3 length: 13 amino acids. CDR1 is MNHEY and CDR2 is SVGEGT in the germline V gene. The CDR3 DNA follows: TGTGCCAGCAGTTACCCCCCTAGCAAGGAGCAGTTCTTC. Its translation is CASSYPPSKEQFF.

V usage is TRBV20-1 and J usage is TRBJ2-1; weak D call: TRBD2 (5 bases). V was cut by 6 bases and J by 10 bases, with 22 bases left in between. The CDR3 is 14 amino acids. Germline loops: CDR1 DFQATT, CDR2 SNEGSKA (reference sequence). Written as DNA, the CDR3 is TGCAGTGCCCAGAGGAGCGGCCTCTTCAGGGAGCAGTTCTTC. This sequence encodes CSAQRSGLFREQFF.

J is TRBJ1-5 and V is TRBV6-2 or TRBV6-3; D remains unclear. The CDR3 length is 14 residues. Germline assignment: CDR1 MNHEY and CDR2 SVGEGT. The V gene lost 3 bases and the J gene lost 4 bases, with 10 bases spanning the gap. DNA of the CDR3: TGTGCCAGCAGTTATTTATCAGAAAATCAGCCCCAGCATTTT. Amino acids: CASSYLSENQPQHF.

This sequence joins TRBV5-1 and TRBJ1-1; D possibly corresponds to TRBD1 (6 bases). This CDR3 spans 16 amino acids. Germline V CDR1 and CDR2: SGHRS, YFSETQ. The V end lost 0 bases, the J end lost 0 bases, and 12 bases lay between the germline ends. The CDR3 DNA is TGCGCCAGCAGCTTGGCGGGGGGCGGGGTGAACACTGAAGCTTTCTTT. It is translated as CASSLAGGGVNTEAFF.

CDR3 bases: TGTGCCAGCAGCCAGGCCGGGATTGAGCAGTTCTTC. Its translation: CASSQAGIEQFF. The chain has TRBV14 and TRBJ2-1, with a possible D match to TRBD2 (5 bases). V was cut by 3 bases and J by 9 bases, with 9 bases left in between. CDR3 size: 12 residues. Germline V gene data show CDR1 as SGHDN and CDR2 as FVKESK.

This clonotype has a handful of counts. V gene TRBV11-2 combines with J gene TRBJ2-1, with 8 bases lining up with TRBD2. With 4 bases clipped from V and 5 bases from J, the junction kept 7 bases outside the gene matches. Germline CDR1 SGHAT, CDR2 FQNNGV. The CDR3 covers 15 residues. CDR3 residues: CASSSGTRENNEQFF. CDR3 nucleotide sequence: TGTGCCAGCAGCTCCGGGACTAGAGAAAACAATGAGCAGTTCTTC.

In this sample, this clonotype turned up a few times. J is TRBJ2-7 and V is TRBV5-1, with 8 bases matching TRBD1. The ends lost 4 bases at V and 2 bases at J; junction bases unmatched: 8. In germline, CDR1 is SGHRS, CDR2 YFSETQ. CDR3 length: 15 residues. The DNA for the CDR3 is TGCGCCAGCAGCCCAGGACAGGGTGGTACCTACGAGCAGTACTTC. This codes for CASSPGQGGTYEQYF.

The V gene is TRBV5-4, the J gene TRBJ1-2; possibly TRBD1 for D (6 bases). The CDR3 runs to 13 residues. V lost 4 bases to trimming and J lost 2 bases, with 9 bases between them. Germline CDR1 SGHNT, CDR2 YYREEE (reference sequence). The CDR3 protein is CASSTTGNYGYTF. CDR3 coding DNA: TGTGCCAGCAGCACCACAGGGAACTATGGCTACACCTTC.

The chain employs TRBV29-1 and TRBJ2-2; D may be TRBD2 (6 bases). The germline gives CDR1 SQVTM, CDR2 ANQGSEA. This CDR3 is built from 13 residues. The ends were cut back, 6 bases at V and 7 bases at J, with 15 bases in the middle. This chain's CDR3 is CSVAQGAGGELFF. Here the CDR3 DNA reads TGCAGCGTCGCCCAGGGAGCGGGCGGGGAGCTGTTTTTT.

The chain couples TRBV2 to TRBJ2-3, with D possibly TRBD2 on 6 matching bases. The CDR3 contains 16 residues. From germline, CDR1 is SNHLY and CDR2 FYNNEI. The V and J ends lost 8 bases and 2 bases respectively, with 20 bases between them. The CDR3 spells CASSPRRVLSTDTQYF. The DNA for the CDR3 is TGTGCCAGCTCACCCAGGAGGGTCTTATCCACAGATACGCAGTATTTT.

Only a few counts were recorded for this clonotype. The chain recombines TRBV15 with TRBJ2-1, with 10 bases identical to TRBD1. Trimming removed 1 base from V and 3 bases from J; junction bases left unmatched: 3. Germline assignment: CDR1 LNHNV and CDR2 YYDKDF (reference sequence). The CDR3 covers 16 residues. The CDR3 DNA reads TGTGCCACCAGCAGAGGGACAGGGGGAAACTACAATGAGCAGTTCTTC. Translation gives CATSRGTGGNYNEQFF.

The table lists this clonotype with many counts. This sequence joins TRBV9 and TRBJ2-1; no clear D gene. The ends were cut back, 2 bases at V and 3 bases at J, with 6 bases in the middle. This CDR3 has 13 amino acids. CDR1 is SGDLS, CDR2 YYNGEE, per germline. CDR3 sequence reads: CASSVGHYNEQFF. CDR3 coding DNA: TGTGCCAGCAGCGTGGGTCACTACAATGAGCAGTTCTTC.

V gene TRBV29-1 combines with J gene TRBJ2-5, with D perhaps given as TRBD1 or TRBD2 (5 bases each). The CDR3 extends over 15 amino acids. V was pared by 1 base and J by 1 base, with 13 bases between. CDR1 is SQVTM, CDR2 ANQGSEA, per germline. This CDR3 reads CSVEVRGTLQETQYF. CDR3 bases: TGCAGCGTTGAAGTAAGAGGGACCCTCCAAGAGACCCAGTACTTC.

This clonotype came up a few times. The chain recombines TRBV5-1 with TRBJ2-1; TRBD1 agrees at 8 bases. Trimming took 1 base from V and 9 from J; bases not matched to a gene: 12. The V gene's germline CDR1 is SGHRS and CDR2 YFSETQ. This CDR3 contains 16 residues. CDR3 loop: CASSLLGRQGKGEQFF. Here the CDR3 DNA reads TGCGCCAGCAGCTTGTTGGGCCGACAGGGGAAAGGTGAGCAGTTCTTC.

The chain employs TRBV7-9 and TRBJ2-5; either TRBD1 or TRBD2 may supply D (5 bases each). The V gene lost 5 bases and the J gene lost 5 bases, with 12 bases spanning the gap. From germline, CDR1 is SEHNR and CDR2 FQNEAQ (reference sequence). The CDR3 is made up of 13 amino acids. CDR3 in amino acids: CASSPYGAETQYF. For the CDR3, the DNA is TGTGCCAGCAGCCCCTACGGGGCGGAGACCCAGTACTTC.

The chain recombines TRBV7-9 with TRBJ2-3, with D possibly TRBD2 on 6 matching bases. Trimming stripped 4 bases from V and 1 base from J, with 18 bases between. CDR1 is SEHNR and CDR2 is FQNEAQ in the germline V gene (reference sequence). The CDR3 length is 17 residues. The CDR3 here is CASSSRIAVGGTDTQYF. The CDR3 bases are TGTGCCAGCAGCTCCCGGATAGCGGTCGGAGGCACAGATACGCAGTATTTT. The whole variable domain, remainder taken from reference TRBV7-9 and TRBJ2-3, is DTGVSQNPRHKITKRGQNVTFRCDPISEHNRLYWYRQTLGQGPEFLTYFQNEAQLEKSRLLSDRFSAERPKGSFSTLEIQRTEQGDSAMYLCASSSRIAVGGTDTQYFGPGTRLTVL.

This chain joins TRBV29-1 and TRBJ2-4; TRBD1 aligns across 7 bases. The CDR3 length is 13 residues. In germline, CDR1 is SQVTM, CDR2 ANQGSEA. Germline trimming cut 5 bases from V and 8 bases from J; bases unmatched to any gene: 9. CDR3 nucleotides: TGCAGCGTTAGCACCAGGGGGTTGGACATTCAGTACTTC. As protein: CSVSTRGLDIQYF.

The gene calls are TRBV19 and TRBJ2-1, with 7 bases aligning to TRBD2. V dropped 3 bases and J dropped 0; count of bases not matched to a gene: 5. Germline V gene lookup returns CDR1 LNHDA and CDR2 SQIVND (reference sequence). CDR3 length equals 16 residues. The CDR3 region has the DNA TGTGCCAGTAGTATCGGGCTAGCGGTCTCCTACAATGAGCAGTTCTTC. Its protein is CASSIGLAVSYNEQFF.